Presented here are 6 T cell receptor beta chains from one specimen sequenced in a study of T cells in localized non-small cell lung cancer. The protocol was immunoSEQ multiplex PCR, while the TCRdb copy is restricted to in-frame clones and leaves out a portion. The data contain roughly 66,000 clones, roughly 88% of them seen just once; the ten biggest clones take up roughly 2%. The source was peripheral blood, collected before any cancer treatment. These receptor sequences come from a woman aged 40 to 75 with stage I lung adenocarcinoma.

This clone was observed a single time. The rearrangement uses TRBV9 and TRBJ2-3; 12 bases are a match to TRBD2. The CDR3 length is 17 residues. CDR1 and CDR2 (germline): SGDLS, YYNGEE. V was clipped by 4 bases and J by 2 bases; unmatched bases: 8. CDR3 in amino acids: CASSPRLAGVLTDTQYF. CDR3 sequence (DNA): TGTGCCAGCAGCCCCCGACTAGCGGGGGTACTCACAGATACGCAGTATTTT.

The chain joins TRBV6-1 to TRBJ2-5, with D tentatively TRBD1 (5 bases). The V end was cut by 1 base, the J end by 4 bases, with 10 bases between. The CDR3 has 14 residues. Germline CDR1 and CDR2: MNHNS and SASEGT. The DNA for the CDR3 is TGTGCCAGCAGTGAAGGGCGGCAGGGAGAGACCCAGTACTTC. Its protein is CASSEGRQGETQYF.

V gene TRBV6-6 combines with J gene TRBJ1-6; a possible D gene is TRBD1 (6 bases). The CDR3 totals 13 residues. V was cut by 8 bases and J by 9 bases, with 14 bases left in between. Germline CDR1 MNHNY, CDR2 SVGAGI (reference sequence). This CDR3 is CASVRDMRSPLHF. CDR3 DNA sequence: TGTGCCAGCGTCCGGGACATGCGTTCACCCCTCCACTTT.

The V gene is TRBV28, the J gene TRBJ1-2; D is uncertain. The ends were cut back, 3 bases at V and 7 bases at J, with 12 bases in the middle. The CDR3 consists of 13 residues. Germline assignment: CDR1 MDHEN and CDR2 SYDVKM. The CDR3 sequence: CASSFGRGAGYTF. DNA for the CDR3: TGTGCCAGCAGTTTTGGTCGGGGAGCTGGCTACACCTTC.

This chain links TRBV2 with TRBJ2-1; the D is unclear. Germline values: CDR1 SNHLY, CDR2 FYNNEI. The CDR3 extends over 12 amino acids. Deletions cut 4 bases from V and 2 bases from J, with 3 bases between. CDR3 amino acids: CASSGTYNEQFF. As DNA, the CDR3 is TGTGCCAGCAGTGGAACCTACAATGAGCAGTTCTTC.

The V and J genes are TRBV28 and TRBJ1-1; the match to TRBD1 covers 8 bases. This CDR3 contains 12 residues. V was clipped by 6 bases and J by 5 bases; unmatched bases: 2. Germline V gene lookup returns CDR1 MDHEN and CDR2 SYDVKM. The CDR3 reads CASSRTGTEAFF. CDR3 DNA: TGTGCCAGCAGCCGGACAGGGACTGAAGCTTTCTTT.